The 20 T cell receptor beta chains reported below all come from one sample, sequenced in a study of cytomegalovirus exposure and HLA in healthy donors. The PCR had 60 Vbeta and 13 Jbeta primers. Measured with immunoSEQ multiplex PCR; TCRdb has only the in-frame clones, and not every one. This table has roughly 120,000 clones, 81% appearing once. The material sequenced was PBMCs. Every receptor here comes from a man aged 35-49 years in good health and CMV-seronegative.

CDR3 DNA: TGTGCCAGTAGTATTTCAGAAGATAGCAATCAGCCCCAGCATTTT. Amino acid sequence: CASSISEDSNQPQHF. V usage is TRBV19 and J usage is TRBJ1-5; no clear D gene. CDR1 LNHDA and CDR2 SQIVND come from the germline V gene (reference sequence). V dropped 3 bases and J dropped 0 bases, with 9 bases sitting between them. The CDR3 extends over 15 amino acids. Full variable domain (remainder filled in from reference TRBV19 and TRBJ1-5): DGGITQSPKYLFRKEGQNVTLSCEQNLNHDAMYWYRQDPGQGLRLIYYSQIVNDFQKGDIAEGYSVSREKKESFPLTVTSAQKNPTAFYLCASSISEDSNQPQHFGDGTRLSIL.

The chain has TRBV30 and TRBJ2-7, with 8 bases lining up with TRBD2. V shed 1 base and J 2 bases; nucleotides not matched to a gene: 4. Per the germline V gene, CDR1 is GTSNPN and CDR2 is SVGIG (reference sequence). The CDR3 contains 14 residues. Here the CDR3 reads CAWSGGGPPYEQYF. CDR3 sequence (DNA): TGTGCCTGGAGTGGCGGGGGGCCCCCCTACGAGCAGTACTTC.

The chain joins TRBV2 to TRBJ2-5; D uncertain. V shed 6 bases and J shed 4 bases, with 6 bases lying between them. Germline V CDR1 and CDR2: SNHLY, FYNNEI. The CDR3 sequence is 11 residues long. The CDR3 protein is CASRTAETQYF. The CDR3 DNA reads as TGTGCCAGCAGGACTGCAGAGACCCAGTACTTC.

The DNA of the CDR3 is TGTGCCAGCAGCCTGAGTCCGGGACAGGGGGCGAACGAGCAGTACTTC. Amino acids: CASSLSPGQGANEQYF. The chain is built from TRBV11-1 and TRBJ2-7, with 12 bases fitting TRBD1. Germline trimming cut 5 bases from V and 5 bases from J; bases unmatched to any gene: 10. This CDR3 is built from 16 residues. The V gene's germline CDR1 is SGHAT and CDR2 FQDESV (reference sequence). The full variable domain, its missing parts supplied by reference TRBV11-1 and TRBJ2-7, is EAEVAQSPRYKITEKSQAVAFWCDPISGHATLYWYRQILGQGPELLVQFQDESVVDDSQLPKDRFSAERLKGVDSTLKIQPAELGDSAMYLCASSLSPGQGANEQYFGPGTRLTVT.

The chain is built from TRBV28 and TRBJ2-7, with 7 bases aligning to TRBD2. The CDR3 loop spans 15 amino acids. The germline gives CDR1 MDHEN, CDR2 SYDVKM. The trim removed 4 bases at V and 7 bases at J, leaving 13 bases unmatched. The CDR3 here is CASSSPGGRAGEQYF. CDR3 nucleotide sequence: TGTGCCAGCAGTTCTCCCGGGGGGAGGGCTGGGGAGCAGTACTTC.

CDR3 sequence: CASSLGLGDEQYF. DNA for the CDR3: TGTGCCAGCAGCCTCGGACTGGGCGACGAGCAGTACTTC. The chain combines TRBV5-4 with TRBJ2-7, with a weak D call TRBD2 (5 bases). The V gene lost 4 bases and the J gene lost 5 bases, with 13 bases spanning the gap. Germline loops: CDR1 SGHNT, CDR2 YYREEE (reference sequence). This CDR3 has 13 amino acids.

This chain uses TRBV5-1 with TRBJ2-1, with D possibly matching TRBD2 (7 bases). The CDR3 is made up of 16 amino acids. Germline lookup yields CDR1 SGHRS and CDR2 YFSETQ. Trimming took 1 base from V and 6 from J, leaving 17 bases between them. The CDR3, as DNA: TGCGCCAGCAGCTTGCGGGGGGCCCTCCAAGTCAATGAGCAGTTCTTC. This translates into CASSLRGALQVNEQFF.

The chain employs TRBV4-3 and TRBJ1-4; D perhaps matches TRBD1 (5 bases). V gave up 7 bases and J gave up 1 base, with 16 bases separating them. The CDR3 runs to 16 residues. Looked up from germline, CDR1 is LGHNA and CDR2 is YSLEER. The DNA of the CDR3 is TGCGCCAGCACCGTAGTCTCGGGGGTAACTAATGAAAAACTGTTTTTT. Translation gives CASTVVSGVTNEKLFF.

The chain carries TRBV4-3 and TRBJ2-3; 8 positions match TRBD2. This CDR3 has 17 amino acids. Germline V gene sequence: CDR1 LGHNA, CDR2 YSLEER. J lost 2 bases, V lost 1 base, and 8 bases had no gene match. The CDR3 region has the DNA TGCGCCAGCAGCCAAGGTGTTAGCGGGATGCTCACAGATACGCAGTATTTT. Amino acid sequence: CASSQGVSGMLTDTQYF.

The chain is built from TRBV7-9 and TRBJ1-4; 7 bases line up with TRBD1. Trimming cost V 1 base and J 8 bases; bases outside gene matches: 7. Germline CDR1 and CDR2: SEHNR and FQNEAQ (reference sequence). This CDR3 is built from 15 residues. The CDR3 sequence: CASSLEGTVREKLFF. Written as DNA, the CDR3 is TGTGCCAGCAGCTTAGAAGGGACAGTCCGGGAAAAACTGTTTTTT.

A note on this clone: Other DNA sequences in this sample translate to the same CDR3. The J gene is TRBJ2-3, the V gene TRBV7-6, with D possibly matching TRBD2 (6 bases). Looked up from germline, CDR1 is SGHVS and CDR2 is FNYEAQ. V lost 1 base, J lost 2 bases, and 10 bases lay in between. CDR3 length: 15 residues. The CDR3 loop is CASSLVGGHTDTQYF. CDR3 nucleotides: TGTGCCAGCAGCTTAGTGGGAGGACACACAGATACGCAGTATTTT.

The chain's CDR3 is CASFIRGNTEAFF. The CDR3 DNA reads as TGTGCCTCCTTCATCCGGGGGAACACTGAAGCTTTCTTT. The chain joins TRBV6-6 to TRBJ1-1; D gene uncertain. V lost 11 bases, J lost 1 base, and 14 bases lay in between. The CDR3 is made up of 13 amino acids. Germline V gene lookup returns CDR1 MNHNY and CDR2 SVGAGI (reference sequence).

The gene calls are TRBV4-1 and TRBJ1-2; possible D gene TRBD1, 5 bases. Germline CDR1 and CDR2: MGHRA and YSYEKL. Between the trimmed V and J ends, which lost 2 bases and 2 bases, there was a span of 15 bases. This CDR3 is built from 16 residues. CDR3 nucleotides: TGCGCCAGCAGCCAAATTTTAACAGGAACCAACTATGGCTACACCTTC. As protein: CASSQILTGTNYGYTF.

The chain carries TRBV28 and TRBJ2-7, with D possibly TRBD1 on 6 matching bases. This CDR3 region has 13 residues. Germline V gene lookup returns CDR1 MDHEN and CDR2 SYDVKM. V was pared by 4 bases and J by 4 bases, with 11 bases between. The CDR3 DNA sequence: TGTGCCAGCAGTTCACAGGGTTGGTACGAGCAGTACTTC. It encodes CASSSQGWYEQYF.

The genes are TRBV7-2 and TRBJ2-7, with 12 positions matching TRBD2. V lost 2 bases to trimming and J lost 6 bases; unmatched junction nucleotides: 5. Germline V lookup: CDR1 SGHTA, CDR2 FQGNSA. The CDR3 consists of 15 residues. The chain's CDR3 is CASSLFRLAGVEQYF. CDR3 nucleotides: TGTGCCAGCAGCTTATTCCGACTAGCGGGAGTCGAGCAGTACTTC.

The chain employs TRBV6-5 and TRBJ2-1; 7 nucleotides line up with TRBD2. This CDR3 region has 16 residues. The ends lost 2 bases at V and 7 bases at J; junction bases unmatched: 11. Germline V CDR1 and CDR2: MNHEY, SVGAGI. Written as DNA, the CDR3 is TGTGCCAGCAGTTACGGAGGTCTAGCGGCTCTTAATGAGCAGTTCTTC. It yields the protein CASSYGGLAALNEQFF.

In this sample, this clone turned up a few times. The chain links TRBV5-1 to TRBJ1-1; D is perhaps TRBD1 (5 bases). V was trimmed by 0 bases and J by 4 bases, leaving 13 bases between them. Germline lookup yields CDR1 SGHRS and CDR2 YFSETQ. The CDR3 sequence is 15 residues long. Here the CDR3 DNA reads TGCGCCAGCAGCTTGGCAGGCAGGGAGGGCACTGAAGCTTTCTTT. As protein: CASSLAGREGTEAFF.

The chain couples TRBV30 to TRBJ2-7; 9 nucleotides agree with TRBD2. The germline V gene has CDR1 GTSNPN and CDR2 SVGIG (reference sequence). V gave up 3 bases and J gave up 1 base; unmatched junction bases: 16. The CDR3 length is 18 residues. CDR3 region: CAWRGTPLAGPRSYEQYF. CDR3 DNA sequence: TGTGCCTGGAGAGGAACCCCCCTAGCGGGACCGCGGTCCTACGAGCAGTACTTC.

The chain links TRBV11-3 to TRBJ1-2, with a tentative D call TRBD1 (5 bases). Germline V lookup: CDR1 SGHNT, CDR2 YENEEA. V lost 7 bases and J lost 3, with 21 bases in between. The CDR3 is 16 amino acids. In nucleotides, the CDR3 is TGTGCCAGCAACCTCCGAGGCGGGACGGGAGACTATGGCTACACCTTC. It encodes CASNLRGGTGDYGYTF.

The CDR3 loop is CASGLAGNQPQHF. Here the CDR3 DNA reads TGTGCTAGTGGTTTGGCAGGGAACCAGCCCCAGCATTTT. The rearrangement links TRBV12-5 to TRBJ1-5; D perhaps matches TRBD1 (5 bases). Trimming cost V 1 base and J 7 bases, with 8 bases left between them. The CDR3 totals 13 residues. CDR1 and CDR2 (germline): LGHNT, FRNRAP.